The next 28 T cell receptor beta chains were all read from a single sample in a study of cytotoxic CD8 clonotypes in ibrutinib-treated CLL. Sequencing was performed with immunoSEQ multiplex PCR; in TCRdb, only in-frame clones are kept and a portion is missing. The sample shows roughly 60,000 clones, around 68% of them seen only once. The source material was PBMCs, sampled after 12 months of ibrutinib treatment. These receptor sequences come from a human donor with chronic lymphocytic leukemia.

J is TRBJ2-1 and V is TRBV18; tentatively, D is TRBD1 (5 bases). The V end was cut by 1 base, the J end by 0 bases, with 13 bases between. Germline CDR1 is KGHSH and CDR2 is LQKENI. CDR3 length: 17 amino acids. The CDR3 coding sequence is TGTGCCAGCTCACCACTGGGCAGGGCGATCTCCTACAATGAGCAGTTCTTC. It codes for CASSPLGRAISYNEQFF.

The chain recombines TRBV4-2 with TRBJ2-7, with D maybe TRBD2 (6 bases). This CDR3 is built from 13 residues. Germline CDR1 is LGHNA and CDR2 is YNFKEQ. V was trimmed by 1 base and J by 4 bases, leaving 8 bases between them. CDR3 bases: TGTGCCAGCAGCCAAGTGCGGGGATACGAGCAGTACTTC. Translation: CASSQVRGYEQYF.

V gene TRBV11-3 combines with J gene TRBJ2-2; 8 nucleotides align to TRBD1. CDR3 length: 16 amino acids. CDR1 is SGHNT and CDR2 is YENEEA in the germline V gene. V lost 4 bases, J lost 3 bases, and 7 bases stayed unmatched. In nucleotides, the CDR3 is TGTGCCAGCAGCTCCGGACAGGGTGTCGACACCGGGGAGCTGTTTTTT. It translates to CASSSGQGVDTGELFF.

This chain uses TRBV6-1 with TRBJ2-3, with D perhaps TRBD1 (5 bases). V lost 5 bases to trimming and J lost 1 base, with 16 bases between them. The germline V gene encodes CDR1 MNHNS and CDR2 SASEGT. This CDR3 spans 16 amino acids. The CDR3 protein is CASSKDTQGGTDTQYF. CDR3 sequence (DNA): TGTGCCAGCAGTAAAGATACTCAGGGCGGCACAGATACGCAGTATTTT.

The chain couples TRBV18 to TRBJ1-4; D is possibly TRBD1 (6 bases). Germline CDR1 reads KGHSH; CDR2 reads LQKENI. The V and J ends lost 6 bases and 3 bases respectively, with 14 bases between them. The CDR3 is 15 residues long. The DNA for the CDR3 is TGTGCCAGCTCCCAGACAGGTGGTGCTAATGAAAAACTGTTTTTT. Amino acid sequence: CASSQTGGANEKLFF.

This clone occurred once. This chain connects TRBV7-6 to TRBJ2-3; TRBD2 matches 11 bases. Germline V gene lookup returns CDR1 SGHVS and CDR2 FNYEAQ. The CDR3 consists of 15 residues. The trim removed 5 bases at V and 6 bases at J, leaving 7 bases unmatched. In DNA, the CDR3 is TGTGCCAGCAGCCAAACTAGCGGGAGAGGTGATACGCAGTATTTT. It yields the protein CASSQTSGRGDTQYF.

This chain connects TRBV6-6 to TRBJ2-7, with TRBD2 identical over 11 bases. Germline trimming cut 6 bases from V and 0 bases from J; bases unmatched to any gene: 1. The CDR3 is 14 residues long. Germline lookup yields CDR1 MNHNY and CDR2 SVGAGI (reference sequence). CDR3 DNA: TGTGCCAGCAGGACTAGCGGGGTCTCCTACGAGCAGTACTTC. The encoded protein is CASRTSGVSYEQYF.

As DNA, the CDR3 is TGTGCCAGCAGCTTAAGTAGCACAGATACGCAGTATTTT. Protein: CASSLSSTDTQYF. The V and J genes are TRBV7-2 and TRBJ2-3; D not resolved. This CDR3 has 13 residues. V lost 2 bases to trimming and J lost 0 bases, with 3 bases between them. The V gene's germline CDR1 is SGHTA and CDR2 FQGNSA.

CDR3 residues: CASSGDGVGYTF. The CDR3, as DNA: TGTGCCAGCAGTGGCGACGGTGTTGGCTACACCTTC. The chain couples TRBV2 to TRBJ1-2; D not resolved. Trimming took off 4 bases at V and 7 bases at J, with 10 bases between the two ends. Looked up from germline, CDR1 is SNHLY and CDR2 is FYNNEI. The CDR3 totals 12 residues.

V is TRBV11-2 and J is TRBJ2-7; D is uncertain. The CDR3 is 13 amino acids. The V gene's germline CDR1 is SGHAT and CDR2 FQNNGV. V lost 5 bases and J 7 bases, leaving 15 bases between the germline ends. The CDR3 spells CASSALHLPEQYF. The CDR3 coding sequence is TGTGCCAGCAGCGCCCTACATCTGCCAGAGCAGTACTTC.

This clone turned up a few times. This chain joins TRBV18 and TRBJ1-1, with D perhaps matching TRBD1 (5 bases). CDR3 size: 14 residues. The V gene lost 5 bases and the J gene lost 0 bases, with 10 bases spanning the gap. Germline V gene data show CDR1 as KGHSH and CDR2 as LQKENI. The CDR3 DNA reads TGTGCCAGCTCAGAAGGAGGGGTGAACACTGAAGCTTTCTTT. This encodes CASSEGGVNTEAFF.

The rearrangement joins TRBV5-1 to TRBJ2-1; D not certain. The ends were cut back, 0 bases at V and 6 bases at J, with 10 bases in the middle. The CDR3 is 14 residues long. Germline V gene data show CDR1 as SGHRS and CDR2 as YFSETQ. The CDR3 loop reads CASSLGLTGNEQFF. CDR3 coding DNA: TGCGCCAGCAGCTTGGGACTTACCGGCAATGAGCAGTTCTTC.

This rearrangement joins TRBV7-9 to TRBJ2-7; D gene unclear. V shed 2 bases and J shed 4 bases, with 9 bases lying between them. The CDR3 loop spans 13 amino acids. Germline V lookup: CDR1 SEHNR, CDR2 FQNEAQ (reference sequence). CDR3 sequence (DNA): TGTGCCAGCAGCTTAACGCCTGAATACGAGCAGTACTTC. Its translation is CASSLTPEYEQYF.

This clone is a singleton in its sample. The chain couples TRBV27 to TRBJ2-3, with 10 bases matching TRBD2. Trimming cost V 2 bases and J 6 bases; bases outside gene matches: 8. Germline CDR1 reads MNHEY; CDR2 reads SMNVEV (reference sequence). The CDR3 length is 16 residues. This chain's CDR3 is CASSLRLAGVLDTQYF. The CDR3 nucleotides read TGTGCCAGCAGTTTACGGCTAGCGGGAGTCCTGGATACGCAGTATTTT.

Written as DNA, the CDR3 is TGCAGCGTTGGGCCGTCCGGGGGAGAAGGCTACACCTTC. Residues: CSVGPSGGEGYTF. This chain links TRBV29-1 with TRBJ1-2; D possibly corresponds to TRBD1 (5 bases). CDR3 length: 13 residues. V was cut by 4 bases and J by 8 bases, with 17 bases left in between. Germline V gene lookup returns CDR1 SQVTM and CDR2 ANQGSEA. Full variable domain (remainder filled in from reference TRBV29-1 and TRBJ1-2): SAVISQKPSRDICQRGTSLTIQCQVDSQVTMMFWYRQQPGQSLTLIATANQGSEATYESGFVIDKFPISRPNLTFSTLTVSNMSPEDSSIYLCSVGPSGGEGYTFGSGTRLTVV.

The V gene is TRBV4-2, the J gene TRBJ2-3; 10 bases map to TRBD2. V dropped 1 base and J dropped 3; count of bases not matched to a gene: 4. This CDR3 is 16 amino acids long. Germline V gives CDR1 LGHNA, CDR2 YNFKEQ. In DNA form, the CDR3 reads TGTGCCAGCAGCCAAGCCCCGGGACTAGCGACAGATACGCAGTATTTT. This translates into CASSQAPGLATDTQYF.

The chain joins TRBV11-2 to TRBJ2-3; D might be TRBD1 or TRBD2, each matching 6 bases. The CDR3 extends over 15 amino acids. Per the germline V gene, CDR1 is SGHAT and CDR2 is FQNNGV. The V end lost 6 bases, the J end lost 3 bases, and 16 bases lay between the germline ends. The CDR3 region is CASREGGTSTDTQYF. DNA of the CDR3: TGTGCCAGCAGAGAAGGAGGGACAAGTACAGATACGCAGTATTTT. Full variable domain (missing parts from reference TRBV11-2 and TRBJ2-3): EAGVAQSPRYKIIEKRQSVAFWCNPISGHATLYWYQQILGQGPKLLIQFQNNGVVDDSQLPKDRFSAERLKGVDSTLKIQPAKLEDSAVYLCASREGGTSTDTQYFGPGTRLTVL.

The chain joins TRBV18 to TRBJ2-2, with 8 bases identical to TRBD1. Unmatched junction bases numbered 4, after V lost 6 bases and J lost 4 bases. The CDR3 is made up of 14 amino acids. CDR1 is KGHSH, CDR2 LQKENI, per germline. Here the CDR3 reads CASSSTGATGELFF. The DNA of the CDR3 is TGTGCCAGCTCGTCGACAGGGGCCACCGGGGAGCTGTTTTTT. Filled out from reference TRBV18 and TRBJ2-2, the complete variable domain reads NAGVMQNPRHLVRRRGQEARLRCSPMKGHSHVYWYRQLPEEGLKFMVYLQKENIIDESGMPKERFSAEFPKEGPSILRIQQVVRGDSAAYFCASSSTGATGELFFGEGSRLTVL.

Only one count was recorded for this clone. The rearrangement links TRBV2 to TRBJ2-3; D may be TRBD2 (6 bases). Germline V gene data show CDR1 as SNHLY and CDR2 as FYNNEI. Trimming took off 6 bases at V and 0 bases at J, with 10 bases between the two ends. The CDR3 extends over 14 amino acids. The chain's CDR3 is CASSFSGSTDTQYF. In DNA, the CDR3 is TGTGCCAGCAGCTTTAGCGGAAGCACAGATACGCAGTATTTT.

CDR3 amino acids: CASSLARSNQPQHF. CDR3 bases: TGTGCCAGCAGCTTGGCTCGGAGCAATCAGCCCCAGCATTTT. The chain joins TRBV5-5 to TRBJ1-5; no firm D call. Germline assignment: CDR1 SGHKS and CDR2 YYEKEE (reference sequence). V lost 0 bases to trimming and J lost 1 base, with 5 bases between them. The CDR3 is 14 residues long.

The V gene is TRBV28, the J gene TRBJ2-1; TRBD2 is a possible D gene (6 bases). In germline, CDR1 is MDHEN, CDR2 SYDVKM. The CDR3 is 14 amino acids. The V end was cut by 8 bases, the J end by 1 base, with 12 bases between. The CDR3 here is CASRVGGSYNEQFF. The CDR3 DNA reads as TGTGCCAGCCGCGTGGGAGGTTCCTACAATGAGCAGTTCTTC.

This chain connects TRBV19 to TRBJ2-1; unclear D gene. Trimming removed 6 bases from V and 8 bases from J, with 14 bases in between. The CDR3 length is 13 residues. CDR1 and CDR2 from the germline V gene are LNHDA and SQIVND (reference sequence). Written as DNA, the CDR3 is TGTGCCAGTAGCCGCGACCCCATGTATGAGCAGTTCTTC. Its translation: CASSRDPMYEQFF.

This chain joins TRBV6-1 and TRBJ2-7; the match to TRBD2 covers 8 bases. This CDR3 comprises 13 residues. From germline, CDR1 is MNHNS and CDR2 SASEGT. Unmatched junction bases numbered 6, after V lost 8 bases and J lost 3 bases. CDR3 sequence reads: CASEAGELYEQYF. The CDR3 DNA is TGTGCCAGCGAAGCGGGAGAGCTCTACGAGCAGTACTTC.

This clone was picked up one time. The V gene is TRBV7-2, the J gene TRBJ1-1; D not resolved. Between the trimmed V and J ends, which lost 2 bases and 6 bases, there was a span of 10 bases. The germline CDR1 and CDR2 sequences are SGHTA and FQGNSA. The CDR3 is 13 residues long. CDR3 amino acids: CASSLYVGAEAFF. CDR3 DNA: TGTGCCAGCAGCTTATACGTGGGAGCTGAAGCTTTCTTT.

CDR3 DNA sequence: TGCAGCGTCGAGACTAGCGGGAGTTGGTACAATGAGCAGTTCTTC. Translation: CSVETSGSWYNEQFF. The chain is built from TRBV29-1 and TRBJ2-1, with 12 bases identical to TRBD2. V gave up 6 bases and J gave up 4 bases; unmatched junction bases: 7. Germline-derived CDR1 and CDR2 are SQVTM and ANQGSEA. The CDR3 consists of 15 residues.

The chain recombines TRBV4-1 with TRBJ1-4, with D uncertain. Germline V gene data show CDR1 as MGHRA and CDR2 as YSYEKL. V was cut by 3 bases and J by 2 bases, with 13 bases left in between. There are 16 residues in the CDR3. In DNA, the CDR3 is TGCGCCAGCAGCCAGGACCCCTCGGGGACTAATGAAAAACTGTTTTTT. Translated, it gives CASSQDPSGTNEKLFF.

The V call is TRBV7-2, the J call TRBJ1-6; the D is unclear. CDR1 is SGHTA and CDR2 is FQGNSA in the germline V gene. There are 14 residues in the CDR3. Trimming left V 0 bases short and J 5 bases short, with 5 bases between. This chain's CDR3 is CASSLAANNSPLHF. The CDR3 bases are TGTGCCAGCAGCTTAGCGGCCAATAATTCACCCCTCCACTTT. The entire variable domain, with the rest obtained from reference TRBV7-2 and TRBJ1-6, is as follows: GAGVSQSPSNKVTEKGKDVELRCDPISGHTALYWYRQSLGQGLEFLIYFQGNSAPDKSGLPSDRFSAERTGGSVSTLTIQRTQQEDSAVYLCASSLAANNSPLHFGNGTRLTVT.

The CDR3: CASSTWTGGGAETQYF. CDR3 nucleotide sequence: TGTGCCAGCAGCACTTGGACTGGGGGCGGGGCAGAGACCCAGTACTTC. The V call is TRBV7-2, the J call TRBJ2-5, with D possibly called TRBD1 or TRBD2 (6 bases each). This CDR3 has 16 residues. CDR1 and CDR2 from the germline V gene are SGHTA and FQGNSA. Trimming left V 5 bases short and J 4 bases short, with 20 bases between.